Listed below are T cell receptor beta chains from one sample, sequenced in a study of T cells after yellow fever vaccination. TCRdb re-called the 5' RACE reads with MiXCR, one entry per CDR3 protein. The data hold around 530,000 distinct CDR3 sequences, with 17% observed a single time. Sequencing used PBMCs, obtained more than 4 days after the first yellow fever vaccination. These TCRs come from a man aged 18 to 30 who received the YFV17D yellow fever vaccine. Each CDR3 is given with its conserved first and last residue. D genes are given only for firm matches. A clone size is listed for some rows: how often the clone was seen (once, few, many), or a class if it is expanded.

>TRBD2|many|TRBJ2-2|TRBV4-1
TGCGCCAGCAGCCAAGCGGGGGGGCGCACCGGGGAGCTGTTTTTT
CASSQAGGRTGELFF
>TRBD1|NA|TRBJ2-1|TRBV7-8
TGTGCCAGCAGTGGACAGGGCGGGCGGGAGCAGTTCTTC
CASSGQGGREQFF
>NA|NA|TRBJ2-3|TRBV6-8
TGTGCCAGCTCCCCGGAGCCCCGAAGTCCCCAGTATTTT
CASSPEPRSPQYF
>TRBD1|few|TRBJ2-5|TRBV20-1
TGCAGTGCTCCGAGGGACAGGGTTGAGACCCAGTACTTC
CSAPRDRVETQYF
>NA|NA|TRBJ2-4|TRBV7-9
TGTGCCAGCAGCTCTCGGGGAAACATTCAGTACTTC
CASSSRGNIQYF
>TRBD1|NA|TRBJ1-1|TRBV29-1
TGCAGCGTGGAATACAGGGGGCTGGCTGGCACTGAAGCTTTCTTT
CSVEYRGLAGTEAFF
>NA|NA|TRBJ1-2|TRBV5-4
TGTGCCAGCAGCTTGGCCGTCGGGGGGCATAGAGGCTACACCTTC
CASSLAVGGHRGYTF
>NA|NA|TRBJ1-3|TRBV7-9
TGTGCCAGCTCGAGGGAGTCTGGAAACACCATATATTTT
CASSRESGNTIYF
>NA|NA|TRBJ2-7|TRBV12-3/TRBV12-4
TGTGCCAGCAGTTTAGAGGGTCTGGTGTACGAGCAGTACTTC
CASSLEGLVYEQYF
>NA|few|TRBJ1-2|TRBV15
TGTGCCACCAGCAGAGCTGGCAGTGGAGGTGGCTACACCTTC
CATSRAGSGGGYTF
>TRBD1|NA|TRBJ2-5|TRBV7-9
TGTGCCAGCAGCTCCGGGACAGGGAGTCAAGAGACCCAGTACTTC
CASSSGTGSQETQYF
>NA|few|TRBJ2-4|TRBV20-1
TGCAGTGCTCCCTTAAACTGGGGGCCCTCCAAAAACATTCAGTACTTC
CSAPLNWGPSKNIQYF
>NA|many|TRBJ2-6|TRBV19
TGTGCCAGTAGCGCACAGGTTCTGGGAGGGGCCAACGTCCTGACTTTC
CASSAQVLGGANVLTF
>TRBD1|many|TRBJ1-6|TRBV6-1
TGTGCCAGCAGTCAAGACAGGGGAATCAATTCACCCCTCCACTTT
CASSQDRGINSPLHF
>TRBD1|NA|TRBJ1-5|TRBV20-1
TGCAGTGCTAGATCAAGACAGGGGAATCAGCCCCAGCATTTT
CSARSRQGNQPQHF
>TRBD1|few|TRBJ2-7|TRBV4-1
TGCGCCAGCAGCCAAGATCCCGGACAGGGGGTAACCTACGAGCAGTACTTC
CASSQDPGQGVTYEQYF
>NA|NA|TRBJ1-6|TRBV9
TGTGCCAGCAGCGTAAATTCCAGAAATTCACCCCTCCACTTT
CASSVNSRNSPLHF
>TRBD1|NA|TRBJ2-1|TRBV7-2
TGTGCCAGCAGCGTACCCGGGACAGGGATAAATGAGCAGTTCTTC
CASSVPGTGINEQFF
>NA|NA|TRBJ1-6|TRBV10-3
TGTGCCATCAGTGAGTGGCAGGGATCTTCACCCCTCCACTTT
CAISEWQGSSPLHF
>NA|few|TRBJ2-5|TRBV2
TGTGCCAGCAGCTATGAGACCCAGTACTTC
CASSYETQYF
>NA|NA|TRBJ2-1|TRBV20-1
TGCAGCGCATGGGGTGCCTACAATGAGCAGTTCTTC
CSAWGAYNEQFF
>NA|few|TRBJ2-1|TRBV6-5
TGTGCCAGCAGTTTCTTGAACAATGAGCAGTTCTTC
CASSFLNNEQFF
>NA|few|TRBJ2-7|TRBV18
TGTGCCAGCTCAACCGGGACTGCCTCCGGGGAGCAGTACTTC
CASSTGTASGEQYF
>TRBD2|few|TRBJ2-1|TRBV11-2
TGTGCCAGCAGCTCCCCCCGCCGCGGGGGGATCTCCTACAATGAGCAGTTCTTC
CASSSPRRGGISYNEQFF
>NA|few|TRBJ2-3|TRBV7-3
TGTGCCAGGAGGAGGGGCTTAGAAACAGATACGCAGTATTTT
CARRRGLETDTQYF
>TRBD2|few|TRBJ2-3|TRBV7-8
TGTGCCAGCAGCTTAGATACGGGGGGGCCAACAGATACGCAGTATTTT
CASSLDTGGPTDTQYF
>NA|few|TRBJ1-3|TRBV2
TGTGCCAGCAGTGACGGCCTCACTAGAGCGGGTCGGCGACACACCATATATTTT
CASSDGLTRAGRRHTIYF
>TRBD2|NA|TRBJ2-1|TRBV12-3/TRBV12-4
TGTGCCAGCGCCGGGGAGCGGGGGGGCGATGAGCAGTTCTTC
CASAGERGGDEQFF
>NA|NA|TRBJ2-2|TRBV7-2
TGTGCCAGCAGCTTAGTTCAGTACTACACCGGGGAGCTGTTTTTT
CASSLVQYYTGELFF
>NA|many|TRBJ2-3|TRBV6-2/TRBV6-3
TGTGCCAGCGGCTACGGCCAAACAAGCACAGATACGCAGTATTTT
CASGYGQTSTDTQYF
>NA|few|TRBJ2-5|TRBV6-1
TGTGCCAGCAGTGAAGTAATAGAGACCCAGTACTTC
CASSEVIETQYF
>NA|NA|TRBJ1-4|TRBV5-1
TGCGCCAGCAGCTTGGGGTCTCGGGAGGTCGAAAAACTGTTTTTT
CASSLGSREVEKLFF
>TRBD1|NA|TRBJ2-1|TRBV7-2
TGTGCCAGCAGCTTCCCCCGCCGACAGGGTGGGAATGAGCAGTTCTTC
CASSFPRRQGGNEQFF
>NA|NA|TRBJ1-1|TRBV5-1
TGCGCCAGCAGCTTGCCCACAGGAGTCTACACTGAAGCTTTCTTT
CASSLPTGVYTEAFF
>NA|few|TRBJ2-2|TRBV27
TGTGCCAGCAGTTTCGGAGGGGTCGGGGAGCTGTTTTTT
CASSFGGVGELFF
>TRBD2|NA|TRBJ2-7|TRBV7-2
TGTGCCAGCAGCAAGTTAGCGGGGGTATCCTACGAGCAGTACTTC
CASSKLAGVSYEQYF
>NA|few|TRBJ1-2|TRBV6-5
TGTGCCAGCAGTTACTCGATCGGTGGGCCGAACTATGGCTACACCTTC
CASSYSIGGPNYGYTF
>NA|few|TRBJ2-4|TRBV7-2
TGTGCCAGCAGCTCCGACGGGCCGAGGGGCAAAAACATTCAGTACTTC
CASSSDGPRGKNIQYF
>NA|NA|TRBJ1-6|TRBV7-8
TGTGCCAGCAGCTTCTCAGGCCTTAATTCACCCCTCCACTTT
CASSFSGLNSPLHF
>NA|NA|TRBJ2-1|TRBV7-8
TGTGCCAGCAGCTCCCTGGGGCAGGGTATGTTCGATGAGCAGTTCTTC
CASSSLGQGMFDEQFF
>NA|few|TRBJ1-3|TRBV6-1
TGTGCCAGCAAGTCTTACTCTGGAAACACCATATATTTT
CASKSYSGNTIYF
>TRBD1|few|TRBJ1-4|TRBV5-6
TGTGCCAGCAGCGAGACAGGGAAGGGCGAAAAACTGTTTTTT
CASSETGKGEKLFF
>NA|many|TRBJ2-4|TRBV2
TGTGCCAGCAGAAAGGGGGTCTTAGCCAAAAACATTCAGTACTTC
CASRKGVLAKNIQYF
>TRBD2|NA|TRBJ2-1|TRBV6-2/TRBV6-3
TGTGCCAGCAGTTCAACTAGCGGCTTTTACAATGAGCAGTTCTTC
CASSSTSGFYNEQFF
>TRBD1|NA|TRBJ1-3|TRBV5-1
TGCGCCAGCCAGCTCCAGGGGGCAGAAAACACCATATATTTT
CASQLQGAENTIYF
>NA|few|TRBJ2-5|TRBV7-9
TGTGCCAGCAGCTCCTACATTGGGGAGACCCAGTACTTC
CASSSYIGETQYF
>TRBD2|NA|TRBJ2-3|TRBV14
TGTGCCAGCAGCAAAAGCGGGGCCGCAGATACGCAGTATTTT
CASSKSGAADTQYF
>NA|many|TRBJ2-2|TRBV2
TGTGCCAGCAGCGTCACCGGGGAGCTGTTTTTT
CASSVTGELFF
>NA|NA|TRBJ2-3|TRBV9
TGTGCCAGCAGCGTAGAGGGGTACCTAACAGATACGCAGTATTTT
CASSVEGYLTDTQYF
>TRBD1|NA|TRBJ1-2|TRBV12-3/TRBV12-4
TGTGCCAGCAGGGGACAGACCCGGGCCTATGGCTACACCTTC
CASRGQTRAYGYTF
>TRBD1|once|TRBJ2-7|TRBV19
TGTGCCAGTAGTATAAGAGACGACAGGGCCTACGAGCAGTACTTC
CASSIRDDRAYEQYF
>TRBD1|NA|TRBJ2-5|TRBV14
TGTGCCAGCAGCCATCTAGGACAGGGGGCCCAAGAGACCCAGTACTTC
CASSHLGQGAQETQYF
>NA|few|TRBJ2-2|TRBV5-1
TGCGCCAGCAGCTCGACTGCATTTGGGCGGGACACCGGGGAGCTGTTTTTT
CASSSTAFGRDTGELFF
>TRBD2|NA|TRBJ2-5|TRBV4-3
TGCGCCAGCAGCCAGGGACTAGCGGGGATAGCTTACCAAGAGACCCAGTACTTC
CASSQGLAGIAYQETQYF